Listed here are 14 T cell receptor beta chains from one sample, sequenced in a study of T-cell reconstitution after alpha-beta-depleted transplantation in children. Unique molecular identifiers were built into the TCRbeta library. Using its own MiXCR run on the PCR reads, TCRdb lists one record per CDR3 protein. Of about 580,000 distinct CDR3 sequences in the sample, 20% to 25% are singletons; the top ten hold roughly an eighth. The specimen was PBMCs, mostly from graft donor cells, collected 360 days after TCRalphabeta/CD19-depleted stem cell transplant. The receptor set was obtained from a boy in the first two years of life who had a stem cell transplant for acute myeloid leukemia, so the T cells may come from the graft donor.

This clonotype was seen a few times. The V gene is TRBV7-9, the J gene TRBJ2-1; D may be TRBD2 (6 bases). Deletions cut 5 bases from V and 0 bases from J, with 14 bases between. Germline V gene data show CDR1 as SEHNR and CDR2 as FQNEAQ (reference sequence). The CDR3 has 16 residues. In nucleotides, the CDR3 is TGTGCCAGCAGCACCGGGACTGCCAGCTCCTACAATGAGCAGTTCTTC. Translated: CASSTGTASSYNEQFF.

This clonotype was seen a few times. The chain employs TRBV20-1 and TRBJ1-5; 7 positions agree with TRBD1. CDR3 length equals 14 residues. V shed 6 bases and J 0 bases; nucleotides not matched to a gene: 5. Germline V gene sequence: CDR1 DFQATT, CDR2 SNEGSKA (reference sequence). CDR3 sequence: CSAVGDSSNQPQHF. DNA of the CDR3: TGCAGTGCCGTCGGGGACAGTAGCAATCAGCCCCAGCATTTT.

Only one count was recorded for this clonotype. The CDR3 reads CASGPGTSGGPQDEQFF. CDR3 DNA: TGTGCTAGTGGTCCGGGGACTAGCGGGGGGCCCCAGGATGAGCAGTTCTTC. V and J are TRBV12-5 and TRBJ2-1; 15 positions match TRBD2. Germline V gene sequence: CDR1 LGHNT, CDR2 FRNRAP. This CDR3 region has 17 residues. V lost 5 bases, J lost 8 bases, and 10 bases stayed unmatched.

V and J are TRBV9 and TRBJ2-1, with D tentatively TRBD1 or TRBD2 (5 bases each). The V gene's germline CDR1 is SGDLS and CDR2 YYNGEE. The CDR3 covers 15 residues. Trimming left V 0 bases short and J 8 bases short, with 15 bases between. CDR3 sequence (DNA): TGTGCCAGCAGCGTAGACTTGGGGGTAGGGGATGAGCAGTTCTTC. This translates into CASSVDLGVGDEQFF.

The chain couples TRBV27 to TRBJ1-4; no definite D call. Trimming left V 3 bases short and J 8 bases short, with 19 bases between. CDR1 and CDR2 (germline): MNHEY, SMNVEV (reference sequence). The CDR3 is 16 residues long. The CDR3 region has the DNA TGTGCCAGCAGTTTTATCCTCGGCGGTCCGGAGGAAAAACTGTTTTTT. Amino acid sequence: CASSFILGGPEEKLFF.

In its sample, this clonotype was seen a few times. The chain links TRBV7-2 to TRBJ2-5; possible D gene TRBD2, 6 bases. Germline V lookup: CDR1 SGHTA, CDR2 FQGNSA. The V and J ends lost 4 bases and 2 bases respectively, with 14 bases between them. The CDR3 is 15 amino acids. CDR3 sequence (DNA): TGTGCCAGCAGCTCAGCGGGCTGGGGTCAAGAGACCCAGTACTTC. Amino acids: CASSSAGWGQETQYF.

The chain is built from TRBV9 and TRBJ2-3; D unclear. The V gene lost 0 bases and the J gene lost 3 bases, with 8 bases spanning the gap. Germline V gives CDR1 SGDLS, CDR2 YYNGEE. The CDR3 sequence is 14 residues long. DNA for the CDR3: TGTGCCAGCAGCGTAGAGGAGAGAACAGATACGCAGTATTTT. This gives the protein CASSVEERTDTQYF.

The rearrangement links TRBV29-1 to TRBJ2-1; D may be TRBD2 (5 bases). Trimming removed 4 bases at V and 1 base at J, with 11 bases between. The CDR3 runs to 14 residues. Germline values: CDR1 SQVTM, CDR2 ANQGSEA. In DNA form, the CDR3 reads TGCAGCGTTGTAGTACCGGGGTCCTACAATGAGCAGTTCTTC. It encodes CSVVVPGSYNEQFF.

This clonotype was found a few times. The V gene is TRBV20-1, the J gene TRBJ2-5, with TRBD2 matching 8 bases. This CDR3 is built from 15 residues. The germline V gene encodes CDR1 DFQATT and CDR2 SNEGSKA (reference sequence). Trimming took 1 base from V and 5 from J; bases not matched to a gene: 9. In DNA form, the CDR3 reads TGCAGTGCTAGAGCTTCCAGCGGGGGTCGGGAGACCCAGTACTTC. Its translation is CSARASSGGRETQYF.

The chain couples TRBV6-1 to TRBJ2-7, with 7 bases matching TRBD1. The CDR3 extends over 13 amino acids. From germline, CDR1 is MNHNS and CDR2 SASEGT. J gave up 6 bases and V 6 bases, and 8 bases lay outside the gene matches. The CDR3 spells CASSRDRVGEQYV. CDR3 bases: TGTGCCAGCAGCCGAGACAGGGTGGGCGAGCAGTACGTC.

This clonotype was observed at least ten times. The J gene is TRBJ2-1, the V gene TRBV5-1; 8 bases are shared with TRBD2. V lost 0 bases and J lost 9; bases outside the gene matches: 5. This CDR3 comprises 14 residues. The germline gives CDR1 SGHRS, CDR2 YFSETQ. The chain's CDR3 is CASSLVAGNPEQFF. Written as DNA, the CDR3 is TGCGCCAGCAGCTTGGTAGCGGGGAACCCTGAGCAGTTCTTC.

Many counts were recorded for this clonotype. The chain links TRBV7-9 to TRBJ2-6; D call uncertain. The CDR3 has 15 amino acids. Trimming shortened V by 5 bases and J by 3 bases, and 11 bases separated the two germline ends. The germline CDR1 and CDR2 sequences are SEHNR and FQNEAQ (reference sequence). This CDR3 reads CASSPGWGGANVLTF. The CDR3 DNA reads TGTGCCAGCAGCCCCGGGTGGGGTGGGGCCAACGTCCTGACTTTC. Variable domain in full (rest from reference TRBV7-9 and TRBJ2-6): DTGVSQNPRHKITKRGQNVTFRCDPISEHNRLYWYRQTLGQGPEFLTYFQNEAQLEKSRLLSDRFSAERPKGSFSTLEIQRTEQGDSAMYLCASSPGWGGANVLTFGAGSRLTVL.

This clonotype appeared a few times. The chain carries TRBV20-1 and TRBJ1-5; D gene unclear. V was clipped by 0 bases and J by 0 bases, with 12 bases between them. The CDR3 contains 16 residues. The germline CDR1 and CDR2 sequences are DFQATT and SNEGSKA (reference sequence). The CDR3 region has the DNA TGCAGTGCTAGAGACGGAGGGCAGAATAGCAATCAGCCCCAGCATTTT. Protein product: CSARDGGQNSNQPQHF.

This clonotype was counted a few times. The J gene is TRBJ2-5, the V gene TRBV27; a weak D match, TRBD2 (5 bases). This CDR3 region has 13 residues. Germline loops: CDR1 MNHEY, CDR2 SMNVEV (reference sequence). Trimming removed 4 bases from V and 2 bases from J, with 8 bases in between. As DNA, the CDR3 is TGTGCCAGCAGTTCGAGGGTACAAGAGACCCAGTACTTC. It specifies CASSSRVQETQYF.